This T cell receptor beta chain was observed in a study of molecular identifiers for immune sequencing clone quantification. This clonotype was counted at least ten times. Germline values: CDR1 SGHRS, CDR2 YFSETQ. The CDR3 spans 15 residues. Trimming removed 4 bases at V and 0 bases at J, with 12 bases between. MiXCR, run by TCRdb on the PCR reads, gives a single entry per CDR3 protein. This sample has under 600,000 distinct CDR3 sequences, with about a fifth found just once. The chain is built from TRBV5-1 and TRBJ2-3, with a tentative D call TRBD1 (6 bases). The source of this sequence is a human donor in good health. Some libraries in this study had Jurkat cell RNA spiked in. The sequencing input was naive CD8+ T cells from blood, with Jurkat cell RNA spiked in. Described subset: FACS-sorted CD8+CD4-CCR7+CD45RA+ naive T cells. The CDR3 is CASSPGQFSTDTQYF. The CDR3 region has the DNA TGCGCCAGCAGCCCAGGACAGTTCAGCACAGATACGCAGTATTTT. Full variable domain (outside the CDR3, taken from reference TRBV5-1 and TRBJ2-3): KAGVTQTPRYLIKTRGQQVTLSCSPISGHRSVSWYQQTPGQGLQFLFEYFSETQRNKGNFPGRFSGRQFSNSRSEMNVSTLELGDSALYLCASSPGQFSTDTQYFGPGTRLTVL.